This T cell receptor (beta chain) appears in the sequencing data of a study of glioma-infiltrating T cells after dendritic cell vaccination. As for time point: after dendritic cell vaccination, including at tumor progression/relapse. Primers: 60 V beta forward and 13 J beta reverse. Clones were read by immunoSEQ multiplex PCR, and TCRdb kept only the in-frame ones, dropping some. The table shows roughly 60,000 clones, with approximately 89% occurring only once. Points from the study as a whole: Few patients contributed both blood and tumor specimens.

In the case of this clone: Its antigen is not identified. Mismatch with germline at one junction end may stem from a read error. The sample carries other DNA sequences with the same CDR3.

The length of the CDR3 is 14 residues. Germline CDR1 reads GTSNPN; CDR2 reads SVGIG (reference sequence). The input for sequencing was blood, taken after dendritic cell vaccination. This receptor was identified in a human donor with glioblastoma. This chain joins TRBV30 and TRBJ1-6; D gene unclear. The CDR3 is CAWSGNSHNSPLHF. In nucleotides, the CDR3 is TGTGCCTGGAGTGGTAACAGTCATAATTCCCCCCTCCACTTT.